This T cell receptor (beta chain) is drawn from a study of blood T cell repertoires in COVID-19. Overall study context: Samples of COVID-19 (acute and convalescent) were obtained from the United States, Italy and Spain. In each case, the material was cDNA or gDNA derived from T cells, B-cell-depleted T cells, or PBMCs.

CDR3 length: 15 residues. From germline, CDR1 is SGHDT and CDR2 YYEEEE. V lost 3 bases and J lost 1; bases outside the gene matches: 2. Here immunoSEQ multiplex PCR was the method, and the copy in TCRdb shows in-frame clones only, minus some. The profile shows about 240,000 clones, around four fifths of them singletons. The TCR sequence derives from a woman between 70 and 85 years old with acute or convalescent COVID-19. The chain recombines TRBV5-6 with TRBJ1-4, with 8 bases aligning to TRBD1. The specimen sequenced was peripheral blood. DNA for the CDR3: TGTGCCAGCAGCTCTACAGGGGGAACTAATGAAAAACTGTTTTTT. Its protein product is CASSSTGGTNEKLFF.